These T cell receptor beta chains were read from a single sample in a study of control samples from healthy donors and cancer patients. The data were produced by immunoSEQ multiplex PCR, yet TCRdb's version contains in-frame clones alone and is incomplete. The sample holds approximately 160,000 clones, about 91% seen once. Sequencing was carried out using blood. The receptor source for this set is a woman in her thirties or forties in good health. CDR3s include the opening cysteine and the closing phenylalanine or tryptophan. D genes are given only for firm matches. For some rows the clone size is stated as once, few or many, or as a class when expanded; others skip it.

size	V	J	D	CDR3	DNA
-	TRBV6-1	TRBJ1-1	TRBD1	CASSEVGTGIPEAFF	TGTGCCAGCAGTGAAGTTGGGACAGGGATCCCTGAAGCTTTCTTT
-	TRBV6-5	TRBJ1-1	-	CASSPTGPTEAFF	TGTGCCAGCAGTCCGACAGGCCCCACTGAAGCTTTCTTT
once	TRBV6-6	TRBJ1-3	-	CASSLSGNTIYF	TGTGCCAGCAGCCTCTCTGGAAACACCATATATTTT
-	TRBV4-1	TRBJ1-2	-	CASSQDQRHHTF	TGCGCCAGCAGCCAAGATCAAAGGCATCACACCTTC
-	TRBV6-2/TRBV6-3	TRBJ1-5	TRBD1	CASSHGDRRLLQHF	TGTGCCAGCAGCCACGGGGACAGGCGTCTTCTCCAGCATTTT
-	TRBV7-8	TRBJ2-1	TRBD2	CASSLTGGPGIEQFF	TGTGCCAGCAGCCTCACGGGGGGGCCGGGCATTGAGCAGTTCTTC
-	TRBV3-1/TRBV3-2	TRBJ2-6	-	CASSQLRSSGANVLTF	TGTGCCAGCAGCCAGCTGAGATCCTCTGGGGCCAACGTCCTGACTTTC
once	TRBV11-2	TRBJ2-1	TRBD2	CASSLEISGGGEQFF	TGTGCCAGCAGCTTAGAAATTAGCGGGGGAGGTGAGCAGTTCTTC
-	TRBV7-9	TRBJ1-2	-	CASSSSRLWDF	TGTGCCAGCAGCTCCTCCCGGCTCTGGGACTTC
-	TRBV3-1/TRBV3-2	TRBJ1-1	-	CASSQAARGTEAFF	TGTGCCAGCAGCCAAGCAGCCAGGGGAACTGAAGCTTTCTTT
once	TRBV27	TRBJ2-7	-	CASSSLADSYEQYF	TGTGCCAGCAGTTCCCTGGCGGACTCCTACGAGCAGTACTTC
-	TRBV13	TRBJ2-5	-	CASSRGWETQYF	TGTGCCAGCAGCCGGGGGTGGGAGACCCAGTACTTC
-	TRBV12-3/TRBV12-4	TRBJ2-1	-	CASSFWGNEQFF	TGTGCCAGCAGTTTTTGGGGAAATGAGCAGTTCTTC
-	TRBV4-1	TRBJ1-4	-	CASSQPLREGVREKLFF	TGCGCCAGCAGCCAGCCCCTACGAGAGGGGGTCCGAGAAAAACTGTTTTTT
-	TRBV4-1	TRBJ1-6	-	CASSQDGNSPLHF	TGCGCCAGCAGCCAAGATGGGAATTCACCCCTCCACTTT
-	TRBV5-6	TRBJ1-2	TRBD1	CASSPPAGGYGYTF	TGTGCCAGCAGCCCGCCGGCAGGGGGCTATGGCTACACCTTC
few	TRBV2	TRBJ1-1	-	CASDLGTTEAFF	TGTGCCAGCGATCTTGGAACCACTGAAGCTTTCTTT
-	TRBV27	TRBJ1-4	-	CASKPTFKATNEKLFF	TGTGCCAGCAAGCCGACATTCAAAGCAACTAATGAAAAACTGTTTTTT
-	TRBV4-1	TRBJ2-3	TRBD2	CASSQGSGGRQYF	TGCGCCAGCAGCCAAGGTAGCGGGGGCCGACAGTATTTT
-	TRBV12-2	TRBJ2-7	-	CASRNSSYEQYF	TGTGCAAGTCGCAATTCATCCTACGAGCAGTACTTC
-	TRBV19	TRBJ2-5	TRBD1	CASSPGTGSGETQYF	TGTGCCAGTAGTCCCGGGACAGGGTCGGGCGAGACCCAGTACTTC
-	TRBV4-1	TRBJ1-2	TRBD1	CASSQEPGTGGHGYTF	TGCGCCAGCAGCCAAGAACCCGGGACAGGGGGGCATGGCTACACCTTC
-	TRBV5-1	TRBJ2-7	-	CASSLGWGEVYEQYF	TGCGCCAGCAGCTTGGGGTGGGGGGAAGTCTACGAGCAGTACTTC
-	TRBV2	TRBJ1-2	-	CASSQQGAPWGYTF	TGTGCCAGCAGCCAGCAAGGGGCCCCCTGGGGCTACACCTTC
-	TRBV15	TRBJ1-1	TRBD1	CATSRPAIPGTGAMNTEAFF	TGTGCCACCAGCAGACCAGCGATTCCCGGGACAGGAGCCATGAACACTGAAGCTTTCTTT
-	TRBV6-4	TRBJ2-1	TRBD1	CASSTGTGGNEQFF	TGTGCCAGCAGTACCGGGACAGGGGGCAATGAGCAGTTCTTC
once	TRBV6-5	TRBJ1-2	-	CASSYGTYYGYTF	TGTGCCAGCAGTTACGGGACGTACTATGGCTACACCTTC
-	TRBV6-2/TRBV6-3	TRBJ1-1	-	CASSYSGGATEAFF	TGTGCCAGCAGTTACTCAGGGGGGGCCACTGAAGCTTTCTTT
-	TRBV4-1	TRBJ2-2	TRBD1	CASRPTGVVAGELFF	TGCGCCAGCAGGCCGACAGGGGTAGTAGCCGGGGAGCTGTTTTTT
-	TRBV2	TRBJ1-4	-	CASRGVGDEKLFF	TGTGCCAGCAGGGGGGTAGGGGACGAAAAACTGTTTTTT
-	TRBV12-3/TRBV12-4	TRBJ2-7	TRBD2	CASSPRPGGEQYF	TGTGCCAGCAGTCCCAGACCGGGGGGGGAGCAGTACTTC
-	TRBV19	TRBJ1-5	-	CASSIGGNRVNQPQHF	TGTGCCAGTAGTATAGGGGGTAACAGGGTAAATCAGCCCCAGCATTTT
-	TRBV3-1/TRBV3-2	TRBJ2-7	-	CASSPSGHLYEQYF	TGTGCCAGCAGTCCTTCGGGACACCTCTACGAGCAGTACTTC
-	TRBV6-5	TRBJ2-3	TRBD2	CASTQRGVSTDTQYF	TGTGCCAGCACCCAGCGGGGGGTATCCACAGATACGCAGTATTTT
-	TRBV6-1	TRBJ1-2	-	CASSEGYGYTF	TGTGCCAGCAGTGAGGGGTATGGCTACACCTTC
-	TRBV5-1	TRBJ1-1	-	CASNYGQLNTEAFF	TGCGCCAGCAACTACGGACAGTTGAACACTGAAGCTTTCTTT
-	TRBV27	TRBJ2-1	-	CASSLTRSSSYNEQFF	TGTGCCAGCAGTTTAACAAGGTCCAGCTCCTACAATGAGCAGTTCTTC
-	TRBV2	TRBJ2-1	-	CASTTWVYNEQFF	TGTGCCAGCACTACATGGGTATACAATGAGCAGTTCTTC
-	TRBV5-8	TRBJ2-3	TRBD2	CASSLGTSGGTDTQYF	TGTGCCAGCAGCCTTGGGACTAGCGGGGGCACAGATACGCAGTATTTT
-	TRBV6-1	TRBJ1-3	TRBD1	CASSEAWDSVSGNTIYF	TGTGCCAGCAGTGAAGCGTGGGACAGCGTCTCTGGAAACACCATATATTTT
-	TRBV5-5	TRBJ1-5	-	CASSWGDNSNQPQHF	TGTGCCAGCAGCTGGGGGGACAATAGCAATCAGCCCCAGCATTTT
once	TRBV2	TRBJ1-2	-	CASSSDLGGGRANYGYTF	TGTGCCAGCAGCTCTGACCTGGGCGGGGGCAGAGCTAACTATGGCTACACCTTC
-	TRBV13	TRBJ1-1	-	CASSSGRRNTEAFF	TGTGCCAGCAGCTCGGGACGGCGGAACACTGAAGCTTTCTTT
-	TRBV5-6	TRBJ1-1	-	CASSLAGEDTEAFF	TGTGCCAGCAGCTTGGCGGGGGAAGACACTGAAGCTTTCTTT
-	TRBV18	TRBJ1-2	-	CASSPAGADYGYTF	TGTGCCAGCTCACCAGCGGGGGCTGACTATGGCTACACCTTC